This TCR beta chain appears in the sequencing data of a study of blood T cell repertoires in COVID-19. Germline lookup yields CDR1 SGHDT and CDR2 YYEEEE. The CDR3 contains 15 residues. Deletions cut 8 bases from V and 0 bases from J, with 15 bases between. As originally analysed: Cell counts per sample came from amplifying reference gene primers. Produced via immunoSEQ multiplex PCR; TCRdb's table is partial and in-frame only. D and trimming come from the DNA, and the V and J calls and clone size come from that table. The sample has about 38,000 clones, nearly 90% seen once. Input material: peripheral blood. The chain is built from TRBV5-6 and TRBJ2-1; a possible D gene is TRBD1 (6 bases). This clonotype originated in a man in his sixties with active or convalescent COVID-19. The CDR3 region is CASRAGARSYNEQFF. The CDR3 DNA reads as TGTGCCAGTAGGGCAGGGGCCCGCTCCTACAATGAGCAGTTCTTC.